The clone carrying this T cell receptor (beta chain) was detected only a few times. TCRdb re-called the RACE reads through MiXCR, storing one row per CDR3 protein. The sample includes some 87,000 distinct CDR3 sequences, about a tenth of them seen just once. The sample belongs to a study of human T cells and chemical hapten exposure. The overall study: For sensitization, 2% DPC was applied to a roughly 2 cm by roughly 2 cm patch of upper inner arm skin. DPC at 0.01% went onto the upper back in patch tests, read at 6 days.

The length of the CDR3 is 16 residues. Germline CDR1 reads MNHEY; CDR2 reads SVGEGT. Trimming removed 8 bases from V and 6 bases from J, with 20 bases in between. As for time point: patch test 1, 2 weeks after DPC sensitization. Treatment specified: therapeutic diphenylcyclopropenone sensitization with weekly scalp DPC. Every donor had alopecia and was 18 to 70 years old; all were suitable for DPC. The receptor was derived from a woman in her forties or fifties with alopecia areata. Some clones in this sample may be carry-over from other donors' samples. V and J are TRBV6-2 or TRBV6-3 and TRBJ2-6, with D possibly called TRBD1 or TRBD2 (5 bases each). The sample here was whole blood, taken in connection with sensitization to the hapten diphenylcyclopropenone (DPC). The CDR3 region is CASERIQGMSANVLTF. DNA of the CDR3: TGTGCCAGCGAGCGGATTCAGGGTATGTCGGCCAACGTCCTGACTTTC.